The 20 T cell receptor beta chains given below trace back to one sample, sequenced in a study of TIL therapy for anti-PD-1-resistant metastatic lung cancer. This was the immunoSEQ v3 assay. Some clones are missing from TCRdb's copy, which holds only in-frame ones; the method was immunoSEQ multiplex PCR. The sample lists around 100,000 clones, about two thirds occurring once. Time point meaning: pre-treatment sample, taken before nivolumab and TIL therapy. Tumor tissue came from excised metastases, mostly pleural nodules or supraclavicular lymph nodes. Sample: tumor tissue, taken at baseline. The receptors originated from a person between 30 and 80 years old with non-small cell lung cancer.

Points on this clone: An end of the junction does not agree with germline; a read error may underlie this. The V gene is TRBV7-2, the J gene TRBJ2-1, with D perhaps TRBD1 or TRBD2 (6 bases each). This CDR3 is 15 amino acids long. Germline CDR1 SGHTA, CDR2 FQGNSA. The CDR3 DNA reads TGTGCCAGTAGCTTCGAACAGGGACTCACATCTAGTCGAGTCTTC. Its protein product is CASSFEQGLTSSRVF.

With regard to this clone: The sample has other DNA sequences that encode this CDR3 too. The chain has TRBV18 and TRBJ2-7; 9 nucleotides agree with TRBD1. Germline V gene lookup returns CDR1 KGHSH and CDR2 LQKENI. V shed 3 bases and J 3 bases; nucleotides not matched to a gene: 3. This CDR3 spans 14 amino acids. CDR3 sequence: CASSPPGQGYEQYF. DNA of the CDR3: TGTGCCAGCTCACCTCCGGGACAGGGCTACGAGCAGTACTTC.

This chain uses TRBV19 with TRBJ2-5; D gene ambiguous. The CDR3 is made up of 13 amino acids. Germline CDR1 is LNHDA and CDR2 is SQIVND (reference sequence). V was pared by 5 bases and J by 1 base, with 8 bases between. In DNA, the CDR3 is TGTGCCAGTAGTGCTGAAGCCCAAGAGACCCAGTACTTC. It is translated as CASSAEAQETQYF.

This clone was seen more than once but under ten times. The chain employs TRBV6-5 and TRBJ2-1; 12 bases are a match to TRBD2. CDR1 MNHEY and CDR2 SVGAGI come from the germline V gene. V lost 4 bases, J lost 7 bases, and 8 bases stayed unmatched. This CDR3 spans 16 amino acids. The CDR3 nucleotides read TGTGCCAGCAGTTCCGCTAGCGGGAGGGTCGTAAATGAGCAGTTCTTC. It is translated as CASSSASGRVVNEQFF.

V is TRBV7-2 and J is TRBJ1-3, with D uncertain. In germline, CDR1 is SGHTA, CDR2 FQGNSA. Trimming shortened V by 3 bases and J by 3 bases, and 6 bases separated the two germline ends. This CDR3 region has 13 residues. The CDR3: CASSLDVGNTIYF. The CDR3 DNA is TGTGCCAGCAGCTTGGACGTTGGAAACACCATATATTTT.

CDR3 coding DNA: TGTGCCAGCAGTGCGCGGACAGGGGAGGATACGCAGTATTTT. This translates into CASSARTGEDTQYF. The genes are TRBV6-4 and TRBJ2-3, with 9 bases matching TRBD1. Per the germline V gene, CDR1 is MRHNA and CDR2 is SNTAGT. With 4 bases clipped from V and 6 bases from J, the junction kept 5 bases outside the gene matches. The CDR3 length is 14 residues.

A remark on this clone: A read error may explain this, as a much larger clone is one base away. Other DNA sequences in the sample encode the same CDR3. V and J are TRBV28 and TRBJ1-2; D is uncertain. The germline gives CDR1 MDHEN, CDR2 SYDVKM. CDR3 length equals 12 residues. Deletions cut 2 bases from V and 2 bases from J, with 3 bases between. Here the CDR3 reads CASSLQNYGYTF. DNA of the CDR3: TGTGCCAGCAGTTTACAGAACTATGGCTACACCTTC.

The chain carries TRBV18 and TRBJ2-2; 8 nucleotides match TRBD1. The germline gives CDR1 KGHSH, CDR2 LQKENI. With 5 bases clipped from V and 6 bases from J, the junction kept 8 bases outside the gene matches. The CDR3 is made up of 15 amino acids. CDR3 in amino acids: CASSLRTGSSGELFF. CDR3 DNA sequence: TGTGCCAGCTCATTGCGGACAGGGTCTTCCGGGGAGCTGTTTTTT.

This chain links TRBV27 with TRBJ2-3, with 12 nucleotides matching TRBD2. V shed 3 bases and J 3 bases; nucleotides not matched to a gene: 4. CDR3 length: 16 amino acids. Looked up from germline, CDR1 is MNHEY and CDR2 is SMNVEV (reference sequence). CDR3 protein: CASSFLGLAGTDTQYF. DNA for the CDR3: TGTGCCAGCAGTTTCCTCGGACTAGCGGGGACAGATACGCAGTATTTT.

The rearrangement joins TRBV12-1 to TRBJ2-1; the table calls TRBD2, which could not be checked here. TRBV12-1 is a recognized pseudogene. CDR3 length: 14 residues. The CDR3 reads CASSFDPGGVEQFF. CDR3 bases: TGTGCCAGCAGCTTTGATCCGGGAGGGGTTGAGCAGTTCTTC.

Ten or more counts support this clone. The chain carries TRBV30 and TRBJ1-5; D is unclear. The V end lost 2 bases, the J end lost 5 bases, and 10 bases lay between the germline ends. In germline, CDR1 is GTSNPN, CDR2 SVGIG (reference sequence). The CDR3 has 13 amino acids. CDR3 DNA sequence: TGTGCCTGGAGTAGGACTAAGGATCAGCCCCAGCATTTT. This gives the protein CAWSRTKDQPQHF.

This clone was detected a few times. DNA of the CDR3: TGTGCCATCAGTGAGTCGGAGCTAGCGGGAGACCGGAGTGAGCAGTTCTTC. It codes for CAISESELAGDRSEQFF. The J gene is TRBJ2-1, the V gene TRBV10-3; 10 bases align to TRBD2. V trimming: 0 bases; J trimming: 9 bases; junction bases outside the gene matches: 11. This CDR3 is built from 17 residues. Germline CDR1 reads ENHRY; CDR2 reads SYGVKD.

This clone was observed a few times. The gene calls are TRBV14 and TRBJ1-6; 7 bases line up with TRBD1. Germline assignment: CDR1 SGHDN and CDR2 FVKESK. Trimming at V came to 2 bases and at J to 10 bases, leaving 2 bases not matched to a gene. The CDR3 is 13 amino acids. This CDR3 reads CASSQTGVSPLHF. The DNA of the CDR3 is TGTGCCAGCAGCCAAACAGGGGTATCACCCCTCCACTTT.

V usage is TRBV28 and J usage is TRBJ1-4, with 8 bases identical to TRBD1. CDR1 is MDHEN, CDR2 SYDVKM, per germline. This CDR3 has 16 residues. V was clipped by 2 bases and J by 10 bases; unmatched bases: 12. The CDR3 coding sequence is TGTGCCAGCAGTTTACGACCGTCAGGGGGCCAAGGAAAACTGTTTTTT. It codes for CASSLRPSGGQGKLFF.

At least ten counts were recorded for this clone. The chain combines TRBV27 with TRBJ2-2, with D possibly TRBD2 on 5 matching bases. Trimming stripped 4 bases from V and 0 bases from J, with 12 bases between. Per the germline V gene, CDR1 is MNHEY and CDR2 is SMNVEV (reference sequence). This CDR3 is 16 amino acids long. CDR3 residues: CASSSPGNANTGELFF. In DNA form, the CDR3 reads TGTGCCAGCAGTTCCCCGGGGAACGCGAACACCGGGGAGCTGTTTTTT.

The rearrangement links TRBV28 to TRBJ2-7; 7 nucleotides line up with TRBD1. The CDR3 covers 14 residues. V dropped 3 bases and J dropped 6; count of bases not matched to a gene: 8. Germline-derived CDR1 and CDR2 are MDHEN and SYDVKM. The CDR3 DNA sequence: TGTGCCAGCAGTTTCAGTAGGGGGCCAGGCGAGCAGTACTTC. Its protein is CASSFSRGPGEQYF.

V and J are TRBV5-6 and TRBJ2-3, with 12 bases matching TRBD2. CDR3 length equals 15 residues. The germline gives CDR1 SGHDT, CDR2 YYEEEE. After removal of 4 bases from V and 11 bases from J, the junction contained 11 bases not matched to a gene. CDR3 residues: CASSPLAGGPLGQYF. The CDR3 DNA is TGTGCCAGCAGCCCTCTAGCGGGAGGGCCTTTGGGGCAGTATTTT.

This clone has just a few counts. The chain links TRBV27 to TRBJ2-2, with TRBD1 matching 11 bases. The V segment lost 6 bases and the J segment 6 bases; nucleotides outside the gene matches: 9. Looked up from germline, CDR1 is MNHEY and CDR2 is SMNVEV (reference sequence). This CDR3 has 16 amino acids. The DNA of the CDR3 is TGTGCCAGCAGCACTACCCCGGGACAGGGGGCCGGGGAGCTGTTTTTT. The encoded protein is CASSTTPGQGAGELFF.

This clone appeared once. The rearrangement links TRBV13 to TRBJ2-7, with D unclear. The germline CDR1 and CDR2 sequences are PRHDT and FYEKMQ (reference sequence). The CDR3 is made up of 12 amino acids. Trimming took off 3 bases at V and 4 bases at J, with 7 bases between the two ends. The CDR3 sequence: CASSFREYEQYF. The DNA of the CDR3 is TGTGCCAGCAGCTTTAGGGAATACGAGCAGTACTTC.

The chain employs TRBV24-1 and TRBJ2-3; TRBD1 matches at 8 bases. The germline gives CDR1 KGHDR, CDR2 SFDVKD. V shed 3 bases and J 5 bases; nucleotides not matched to a gene: 6. The CDR3 is 15 residues long. In DNA form, the CDR3 reads TGTGCCACCAGTGATAAGACAGGGGTAGGAGATACGCAGTATTTT. It codes for CATSDKTGVGDTQYF.